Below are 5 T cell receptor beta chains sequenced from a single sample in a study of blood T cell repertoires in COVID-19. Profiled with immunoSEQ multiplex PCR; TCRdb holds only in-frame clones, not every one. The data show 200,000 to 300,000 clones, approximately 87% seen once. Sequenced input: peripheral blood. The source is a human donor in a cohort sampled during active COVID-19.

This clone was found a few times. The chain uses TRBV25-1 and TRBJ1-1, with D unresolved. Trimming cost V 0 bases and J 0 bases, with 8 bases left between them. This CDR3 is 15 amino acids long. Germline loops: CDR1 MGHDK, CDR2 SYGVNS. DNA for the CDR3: TGTGCCAGCAGTGAATATGAGGGCATGAACACTGAAGCTTTCTTT. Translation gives CASSEYEGMNTEAFF.

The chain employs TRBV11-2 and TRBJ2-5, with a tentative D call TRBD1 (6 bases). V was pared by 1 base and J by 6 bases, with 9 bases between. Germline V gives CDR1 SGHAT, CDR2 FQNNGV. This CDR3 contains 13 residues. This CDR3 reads CASSLGTAQTQYF. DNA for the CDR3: TGTGCCAGCAGCTTAGGGACAGCACAGACCCAGTACTTC.

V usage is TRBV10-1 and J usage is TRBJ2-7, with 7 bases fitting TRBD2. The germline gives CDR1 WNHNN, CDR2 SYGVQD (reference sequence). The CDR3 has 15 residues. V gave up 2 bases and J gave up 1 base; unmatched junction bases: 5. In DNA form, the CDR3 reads TGCGCCAGCAGTGAGGTTGCGGGAGTATCCTACGAGCAGTACTTC. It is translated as CASSEVAGVSYEQYF.

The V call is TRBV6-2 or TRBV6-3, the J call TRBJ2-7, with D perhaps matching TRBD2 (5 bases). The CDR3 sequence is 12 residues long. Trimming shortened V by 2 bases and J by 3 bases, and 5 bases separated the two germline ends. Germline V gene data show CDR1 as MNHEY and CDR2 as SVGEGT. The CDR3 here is CASSYRGYEQYF. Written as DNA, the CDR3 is TGTGCCAGCAGTTACCGGGGCTACGAGCAGTACTTC.

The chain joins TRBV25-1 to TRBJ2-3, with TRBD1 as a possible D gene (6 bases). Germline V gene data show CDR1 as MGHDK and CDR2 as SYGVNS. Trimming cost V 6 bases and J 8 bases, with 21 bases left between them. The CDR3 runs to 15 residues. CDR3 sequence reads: CASSEQTGPAGTQYF. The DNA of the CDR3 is TGTGCCAGCAGCGAACAGACAGGACCTGCCGGTACGCAGTATTTT.